This T cell receptor (beta chain) was captured by sequencing in a study of PD-1 blockade in classical Hodgkin lymphoma. Whole-study findings and limits: Compared with baseline, CD4+ but not CD8+ TCR diversity had risen significantly by C4D1.

As to this clone: Its antigen is as yet unknown.

Time point noted: cycle 4 day 1 (C4D1), after 5 to 7 weeks of nivolumab. Every patient experienced relapse after autologous stem cell transplantation, and brentuximab vedotin exposure varied. Using immunoSEQ multiplex PCR, the repertoire was profiled, and TCRdb retains in-frame clones only, with some absent. The sample has tens of thousands of clones; 81% are singletons. The germline V gene has CDR1 MNHNS and CDR2 SASEGT. After removal of 1 base from V and 3 bases from J, the junction contained 7 bases not matched to a gene. The CDR3 length is 17 residues. The source material was peripheral blood mononuclear cells (PBMCs), sampled before the fourth cycle of nivolumab. The receptor's source is a human donor with classical Hodgkin lymphoma. The chain employs TRBV6-1 and TRBJ1-4; 8 bases are a match to TRBD1. The CDR3 coding sequence is TGTGCCAGCAGTGAAGGACAGGGGACGCGGGCTAATGAAAAACTGTTTTTT. It encodes CASSEGQGTRANEKLFF.